Following are 19 T cell receptor beta chains from one sample sequenced in a study of read filtering for tumor transcriptome and immune sequencing. This library used roughly 370 ng RNA and molecular barcoded adaptors spanning alpha/delta and beta/gamma chains. MiXCR, applied by TCRdb to the reads, yields one record per CDR3 protein. The sample consists of fewer than 90,000 distinct CDR3 sequences, about 12% of them appearing once. The material sequenced was a population of CD138-negative cells sorted from bone marrow. Source of these receptors: a donor aged 40 or over with multiple myeloma.

A word on this clonotype: A much larger clonotype is one base distant, so this may be a read error. V usage is TRBV2 and J usage is TRBJ2-1, with D uncertain. The germline V gene has CDR1 SNHLY and CDR2 FYNNEI. The CDR3 sequence is 15 residues long. The CDR3, as DNA: TGTGCCAGCCAACCGCGCGGCGGTACCTACAATAAGCAGTTCTTC. Encoded protein: CASQPRGGTYNKQFF.

At least ten counts were recorded for this clonotype. The chain combines TRBV5-5 with TRBJ2-7; 9 bases are a match to TRBD1. The trim removed 5 bases at V and 0 bases at J, leaving 9 bases unmatched. CDR3 length equals 16 residues. Germline CDR1 and CDR2: SGHKS and YYEKEE (reference sequence). CDR3 DNA: TGTGCCAGCAGTCCCGGGACAGGGTTAAGCTCCTACGAGCAGTACTTC. Translation: CASSPGTGLSSYEQYF. The whole variable domain, remainder taken from reference TRBV5-5 and TRBJ2-7, is DAGVTQSPTHLIKTRGQQVTLRCSPISGHKSVSWYQQVLGQGPQFIFQYYEKEERGRGNFPDRFSARQFPNYSSELNVNALLLGDSALYLCASSPGTGLSSYEQYFGPGTRLTVT.

This clonotype was counted only a few times. A much larger clone sits a single nucleotide away, making a read error possible. The chain uses TRBV7-3 and TRBJ2-1; TRBD2 matches 12 bases. The CDR3 covers 22 residues. Germline values: CDR1 SGHTA, CDR2 FQGTGA. The CDR3 here is CAGSLMAPRLAGDPLGDNEQFF. DNA for the CDR3: TGTGCCGGCAGCTTAATGGCACCGAGACTAGCGGGAGACCCCCTAGGGGACAATGAGCAGTTCTTC.

This clonotype was detected many times. This chain connects TRBV10-3 to TRBJ1-1; perhaps TRBD1 as D (5 bases). Germline assignment: CDR1 ENHRY and CDR2 SYGVKD. Between the trimmed V and J ends, which lost 6 bases and 6 bases, there was a span of 11 bases. The CDR3 length is 12 residues. CDR3 loop: CAIRGPQAEAFF. The DNA for the CDR3 is TGTGCCATCAGGGGACCCCAGGCTGAAGCTTTCTTT.

This clonotype appeared many times. The chain links TRBV29-1 to TRBJ2-7; D may be TRBD2 (5 bases). Germline V gene data show CDR1 as SQVTM and CDR2 as ANQGSEA. This CDR3 spans 13 amino acids. V gave up 3 bases and J gave up 4 bases, with 13 bases separating them. The CDR3 region has the DNA TGCAGCGTTGACTCTGTACCGGGATACGAGCAGTACTTC. Translated: CSVDSVPGYEQYF.

This clonotype appeared many times. The V gene is TRBV7-9, the J gene TRBJ2-1; 7 nucleotides match TRBD2. The germline V gene has CDR1 SEHNR and CDR2 FQNEAQ (reference sequence). CDR3 length equals 14 residues. The V and J ends lost 0 bases and 7 bases, in that order; junction bases with no gene match: 3. CDR3 region: CASSLAGGLNEQFF. CDR3 DNA: TGTGCCAGCAGCTTAGCGGGAGGGCTGAATGAGCAGTTCTTC.

Details on this clonotype: Likely a read error: the CDR3 ends without its conserved phenylalanine or tryptophan. The rearrangement uses TRBV6-1 and TRBJ1-2, with 8 bases matching TRBD1. J gave up 4 bases and V 6 bases, and 7 bases lay outside the gene matches. CDR3 length: 14 residues. CDR1 and CDR2 from the germline V gene are MNHNS and SASEGT. The CDR3 DNA is TGTGCCAGCAGACTAACAGGGGGAGTCTATGGCTACACCTAC. It encodes CASRLTGGVYGYTY.

Here the CDR3 reads CASSEGGGKQFF. DNA for the CDR3: TGTGCCAGCAGTGAGGGGGGGGGGAAGCAGTTCTTC. The chain recombines TRBV6-1 with TRBJ2-1; TRBD2 matches 7 bases. The V segment lost 3 bases and the J segment 11 bases; nucleotides outside the gene matches: 4. This CDR3 region has 12 residues. Germline V CDR1 and CDR2: MNHNS, SASEGT.

The chain has TRBV6-1 and TRBJ1-5, with D perhaps TRBD1 (5 bases). This CDR3 contains 15 residues. V lost 7 bases and J lost 5, with 18 bases in between. The germline V gene encodes CDR1 MNHNS and CDR2 SASEGT. The CDR3 reads CASTTGRQPYQPQHF. The CDR3 nucleotides read TGTGCCAGCACCACAGGAAGGCAGCCCTATCAGCCCCAGCATTTT.

Comment on this clonotype: The likely explanation is a read error, given a far larger clone one base away. The chain recombines TRBV12-3 or TRBV12-4 with TRBJ2-7; 12 bases map to TRBD1. V dropped 5 bases and J dropped 5; count of bases not matched to a gene: 4. The CDR3 loop spans 14 amino acids. The CDR3, as DNA: TGTGCCAGCAGTCCCGGGACAGGGGGCGACGAGCAGTACTTC. Amino acid sequence: CASSPGTGGDEQYF.

Worth noting for this clonotype: Possible read error: a much larger clone is one base away. This chain joins TRBV6-1 and TRBJ2-5; weak D call: TRBD2 (6 bases). CDR1 and CDR2 (germline): MNHNS, SASEGT. V was clipped by 6 bases and J by 2 bases, with 13 bases between them. The CDR3 runs 14 residues. DNA for the CDR3: TGTGCCAGCAGGAGCGGGTCTATACAAGAGACCCAGTACTTC. Protein sequence: CASRSGSIQETQYF.

This clonotype showed up many times. A much larger clonotype is one base distant, so this may be a read error. V and J are TRBV7-9 and TRBJ2-1; 13 bases map to TRBD2. Looked up from germline, CDR1 is SEHNR and CDR2 is FQNEAQ (reference sequence). The CDR3 has 18 amino acids. The CDR3 loop is CASEGTSGILGSYNGQFF. CDR3 DNA sequence: TGTGCCAGCGAAGGGACTAGCGGGATCCTAGGCTCCTACAATGGGCAGTTCTTC.

This clonotype was counted a few times. CDR3 in DNA: TGCGCCAGCAGCTCTCAAGGGGCTTTTACCGGGGAGCTGTTTTTT. Residues: CASSSQGAFTGELFF. This chain connects TRBV5-1 to TRBJ2-2; perhaps TRBD1 as D (5 bases). V dropped 3 bases and J dropped 5 bases, with 14 bases sitting between them. CDR1 and CDR2 (germline): SGHRS, YFSETQ. The CDR3 length is 15 residues.

In this sample, this clonotype turned up many times. CDR3 nucleotides: TGCAGTGCTAGTTCCCTCGACCAGGGGGGGTATGGCTACACCTTC. It translates to CSASSLDQGGYGYTF. The chain has TRBV20-1 and TRBJ1-2, with 7 bases lining up with TRBD1. Germline lookup yields CDR1 DFQATT and CDR2 SNEGSKA (reference sequence). This CDR3 has 15 amino acids. The J segment lost 5 bases and the V segment lost 3 bases, leaving 12 bases of the junction unmatched.

The sample holds a few counts of this clonotype. This chain connects TRBV5-5 to TRBJ2-5; D might be TRBD1 or TRBD2, each matching 5 bases. The CDR3 spans 14 residues. Trimming cost V 6 bases and J 5 bases, with 17 bases left between them. CDR1 is SGHKS, CDR2 YYEKEE, per germline (reference sequence). In DNA, the CDR3 is TGTGCCAGCACCACCGGGCTTTGGGGGGAGACCCAGTACTTC. It codes for CASTTGLWGETQYF.

This clonotype was found many times. The chain couples TRBV6-2 or TRBV6-3 to TRBJ2-3; maybe TRBD2 (6 bases). The V gene lost 6 bases and the J gene lost 9 bases, with 16 bases spanning the gap. The CDR3 consists of 13 residues. CDR1 is MNHEY and CDR2 is SVGEGT in the germline V gene. The CDR3 bases are TGTGCCAGCAGAAGCGAGGGGACTTTCACGCAGTATTTT. The encoded protein is CASRSEGTFTQYF.

This clonotype was picked up many times. The V call is TRBV25-1, the J call TRBJ2-3, with D perhaps TRBD2 (5 bases). The CDR3 consists of 14 residues. V lost 5 bases and J lost 5, with 14 bases in between. Per the germline V gene, CDR1 is MGHDK and CDR2 is SYGVNS. Here the CDR3 reads CASSSSREGDTQYF. The CDR3 DNA follows: TGTGCCAGCAGTTCGAGCCGGGAAGGAGATACGCAGTATTTT.

This clonotype was detected many times. J is TRBJ1-4 and V is TRBV18; TRBD1 might be the D (6 bases). The CDR3 totals 15 residues. V was cut by 0 bases and J by 6 bases, with 11 bases left in between. Germline V gives CDR1 KGHSH, CDR2 LQKENI. The CDR3 coding sequence is TGTGCCAGCTCACCACCGGACAGTCCCCATGAAAAACTGTTTTTT. Its translation: CASSPPDSPHEKLFF.

Regarding this clonotype: This may be a read error: a much more frequent sequence differs by one nucleotide. The chain is built from TRBV20-1 and TRBJ2-5; 13 bases map to TRBD2. The CDR3 is 19 residues long. V dropped 3 bases and J dropped 5; count of bases not matched to a gene: 18. Germline V lookup: CDR1 DFQATT, CDR2 SNEGSKA (reference sequence). DNA of the CDR3: TGCAGTGCTAGTGATAGTAGAGTGACTAGCGGGAGGAGGGGGGAGACCCAGTACTTC. This encodes CSASDSRVTSGRRGETQYF.